The 8 T cell receptor beta chains given below trace back to one sample, sequenced in a study of shared clonotypes between healthy human individuals. This table comes from immunoSEQ multiplex PCR, and its TCRdb copy is limited to in-frame clones, with some not included. Of 2 million to 3 million clones listed, 80% to 95% are singletons. Sequenced material: naive CD4+ T cells from PBMCs. Subset of the sample: CD45RA+ positively selected. The receptors were gathered from a man aged 18 to 29 in good health. Some clones in this sample may be carry-over from other donors' samples.

About this clone itself: At one end, the junction sequence differs from germline, possibly due to a read error. V usage is TRBV6-1 and J usage is TRBJ1-4; D gene ambiguous. CDR1 is MNHNS and CDR2 is SASEGT in the germline V gene. This CDR3 contains 12 residues. The CDR3 sequence is CASSPRPGKRIF. For the CDR3, the DNA is TGTGCCAGCAGTCCGAGACCGGGTAAAAGGATTTTT.

This clone came up a few times. V usage is TRBV29-1 and J usage is TRBJ1-5; D ambiguous. V lost 4 bases, J lost 3 bases, and 16 bases lay in between. The CDR3 contains 15 residues. CDR1 is SQVTM, CDR2 ANQGSEA, per germline. This CDR3 reads CSVVRLGEDNQPQHF. DNA for the CDR3: TGCAGCGTTGTGCGGCTTGGGGAAGACAATCAGCCCCAGCATTTT.

The chain joins TRBV4-1 to TRBJ2-7, with 11 bases aligning to TRBD2. Trimming removed 5 bases from V and 8 bases from J; junction bases left unmatched: 14. This CDR3 contains 16 residues. The germline V gene encodes CDR1 MGHRA and CDR2 YSYEKL. DNA of the CDR3: TGCGCCAGCAGCGTCCCCCTAGCGGGAGGAGGCACCCAGCAGTACTTC. It is translated as CASSVPLAGGGTQQYF.

The chain is built from TRBV6-7 and TRBJ2-7, with 12 bases identical to TRBD2. TRBV6-7 is classed as an ORF, of uncertain function. The V gene end was trimmed by 2 bases and the J gene end by 4 bases; junction bases not matched to a gene: 3. The CDR3 loop spans 15 amino acids. The CDR3: CASSYVTSGGYEQYF. The CDR3 region has the DNA TGTGCCAGCAGTTACGTAACTAGCGGGGGGTACGAGCAGTACTTC.

Concerning this clone: The same CDR3 can be traced to other DNA sequences in this sample. CDR3 protein: CASRAGTDYNEQFF. The CDR3, as DNA: TGTGCCAGCAGAGCCGGGACAGACTACAATGAGCAGTTCTTC. This chain links TRBV2 with TRBJ2-1, with TRBD1 matching over 7 bases. The CDR3 has 14 amino acids. CDR1 and CDR2 (germline): SNHLY, FYNNEI. J gave up 3 bases and V 6 bases, and 5 bases lay outside the gene matches.

The V call is TRBV5-1, the J call TRBJ2-3; the D call may be TRBD1 or TRBD2 (6 bases each). From germline, CDR1 is SGHRS and CDR2 YFSETQ. The CDR3 has 14 residues. Between the trimmed V and J ends, which lost 6 bases and 2 bases, there was a span of 13 bases. CDR3 sequence (DNA): TGCGCCAGCAAGGTAGGGGGGACCACAGATACGCAGTATTTT. It encodes CASKVGGTTDTQYF. The variable domain in full, with the rest retrieved from reference TRBV5-1 and TRBJ2-3, is KAGVTQTPRYLIKTRGQQVTLSCSPISGHRSVSWYQQTPGQGLQFLFEYFSETQRNKGNFPGRFSGRQFSNSRSEMNVSTLELGDSALYLCASKVGGTTDTQYFGPGTRLTVL.

CDR3 sequence: CASRGRGGTYNEQFF. CDR3 DNA: TGTGCCAGCAGGGGCCGGGGAGGTACTTACAATGAGCAGTTCTTC. The V call is TRBV2, the J call TRBJ2-1; D is perhaps TRBD2 (6 bases). The CDR3 is made up of 15 amino acids. The V gene's germline CDR1 is SNHLY and CDR2 FYNNEI. The ends were cut back, 6 bases at V and 4 bases at J, with 16 bases in the middle.

This chain connects TRBV28 to TRBJ2-7; possibly TRBD1 for D (5 bases). Germline CDR1 and CDR2: MDHEN and SYDVKM. The length of the CDR3 is 14 residues. The germline V and J ends were trimmed by 4 bases and 5 bases, with 15 bases remaining between them. The CDR3 sequence is CASSSPQPGHEQYF. DNA for the CDR3: TGTGCCAGCAGTTCACCCCAACCAGGGCACGAGCAGTACTTC.